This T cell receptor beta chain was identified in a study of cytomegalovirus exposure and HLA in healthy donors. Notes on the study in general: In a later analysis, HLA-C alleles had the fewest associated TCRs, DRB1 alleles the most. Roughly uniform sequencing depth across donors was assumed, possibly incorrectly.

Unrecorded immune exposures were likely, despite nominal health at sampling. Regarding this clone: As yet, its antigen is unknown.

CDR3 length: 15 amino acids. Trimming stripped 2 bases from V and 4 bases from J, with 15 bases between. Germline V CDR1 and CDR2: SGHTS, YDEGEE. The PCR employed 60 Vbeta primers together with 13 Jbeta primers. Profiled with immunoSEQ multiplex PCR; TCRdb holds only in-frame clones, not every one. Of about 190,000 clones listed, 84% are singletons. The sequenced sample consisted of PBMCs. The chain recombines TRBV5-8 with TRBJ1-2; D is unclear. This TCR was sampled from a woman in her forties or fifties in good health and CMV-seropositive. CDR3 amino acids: CASSFGSSFVYGYTF. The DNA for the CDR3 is TGTGCCAGCAGCTTCGGGTCTTCGTTCGTCTATGGCTACACCTTC.